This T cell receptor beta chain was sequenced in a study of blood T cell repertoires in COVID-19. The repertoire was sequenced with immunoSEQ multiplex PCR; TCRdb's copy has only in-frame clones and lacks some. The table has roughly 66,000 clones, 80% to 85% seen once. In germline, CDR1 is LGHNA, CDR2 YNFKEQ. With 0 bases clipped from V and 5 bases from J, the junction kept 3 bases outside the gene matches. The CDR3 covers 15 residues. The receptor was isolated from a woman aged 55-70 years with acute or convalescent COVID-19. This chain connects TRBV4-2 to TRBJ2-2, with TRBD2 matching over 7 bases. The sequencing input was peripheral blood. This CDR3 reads CASSQEGGRTGELFF. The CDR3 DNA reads TGTGCCAGCAGCCAAGAGGGCGGGAGAACCGGGGAGCTGTTTTTT.